This T cell receptor beta chain was observed in a study of OX40 agonist ivuxolimab in advanced cancers. Study at large: Averaging about 60 years in age, with a range of roughly 20 to 80, the cohort was around 87% male.

Whole-study findings and limits: Normalized expansion of T-cell clones was also low for some nonresponders. Dose levels from 0.1 to 3.0 mg/kg saw CD4+ and CD8+ blood T cells expand clonally by week 6. Partial responders at 0.1-3.0 mg/kg had among the lowest clonal expansion.

Concerning this clone itself: Its antigen remains unknown.

CDR1 SGHTS and CDR2 YDEGEE come from the germline V gene. The CDR3 consists of 18 residues. J lost 4 bases, V lost 4 bases, and 14 bases had no gene match. Data came from immunoSEQ multiplex PCR; TCRdb stores just in-frame clones and leaves some out. Of some 110,000 clones listed, around 90% were seen once; the top ten hold 0.8% to 1%. J is TRBJ2-1 and V is TRBV5-8, with TRBD2 matching over 10 bases. The TCR comes from an adult with an advanced solid tumor such as melanoma, head and neck, liver or kidney cancer. The material was CD4+ or CD8+ T cells sorted from blood, obtained in a trial of the OX40 agonist ivuxolimab. The CDR3 spells CASSPGTSVGTGYNEQFF. CDR3 nucleotides: TGTGCCAGCAGCCCAGGGACTAGCGTTGGTACTGGGTACAATGAGCAGTTCTTC. Drawing the rest from reference TRBV5-8 and TRBJ2-1, the complete variable domain is EAGVTQSPTHLIKTRGQQATLRCSPISGHTSVYWYQQALGLGLQFLLWYDEGEERNRGNFPPRFSGRQFPNYSSELNVNALELEDSALYLCASSPGTSVGTGYNEQFFGPGTRLTVL.